What follows is one T cell receptor (beta chain) and its context. Trimming pared 10 bases from V and 5 bases from J, leaving 23 bases between. The CDR3 has 15 residues. CDR1 is MDHEN, CDR2 SYDVKM, per germline. One entry per CDR3 protein, called by TCRdb with MiXCR from the RT-PCR reads. The sample carries hundreds of thousands of distinct CDR3 sequences, 12% to 15% recorded once. The TCR sequence derives from a female donor in good health, serving as a healthy control. The specimen was memory CD4+ T cells from blood. The V gene is TRBV28, the J gene TRBJ2-5; D gene ambiguous. Here the CDR3 DNA reads TGTGCCACCCTAGGGCAGCCAGGACGTTCGGAGACCCAGTACTTC. Translating it yields CATLGQPGRSETQYF.